This T cell receptor (beta chain) was documented in a study of glioma-infiltrating T cells after dendritic cell vaccination. Whole-study context: Patients received autologous tumor lysate-pulsed dendritic cell vaccination between about 2002 and 2012. General study points: Longer survival after dendritic cell vaccination followed higher pretreatment TIL content.

Germline V gives CDR1 SGDLS, CDR2 YYNGEE. The V and J ends lost 3 bases and 3 bases, in that order; junction bases with no gene match: 6. The CDR3 consists of 15 residues. Method: immunoSEQ multiplex PCR; TCRdb's copy keeps in-frame clones and lacks some. This table holds roughly 88,000 clones, approximately 80% found once. Time point defined: after dendritic cell vaccination, including at tumor progression/relapse. In the case of this clone: Its antigen is still unknown.

The V gene is TRBV9, the J gene TRBJ1-1; 9 bases align to TRBD1. The starting material was blood, obtained after dendritic cell vaccination. The TCR was taken from a human donor with glioblastoma. CDR3 protein: CASSGDRGFDTEAFF. DNA of the CDR3: TGTGCCAGCAGCGGAGACAGGGGGTTCGACACTGAAGCTTTCTTT.